The 23 T cell receptor beta chains below come from one sample, sequenced in a study of T cell responses to AZD1222 COVID-19 vaccine. The protocol was immunoSEQ multiplex PCR, while the TCRdb copy is restricted to in-frame clones and leaves out a portion. The top ten clones hold approximately 27% of a sample with 95,000 to 100,000 clones, almost 90% of them seen once. The input for sequencing was peripheral blood, taken on day 0 of AZD1222 vaccination. These receptors were taken from an adult in good health.

The chain has TRBV7-2 and TRBJ2-7; TRBD1 might be the D (7 bases). The length of the CDR3 is 13 residues. With 3 bases removed from V and 7 bases from J, the gap between germline ends came to 13 bases. The germline gives CDR1 SGHTA, CDR2 FQGNSA. The CDR3 region is CASSLRPGGEQYF. The CDR3 region has the DNA TGTGCCAGCAGCTTGCGGCCAGGGGGGGAGCAGTACTTC.

The J gene is TRBJ1-4, the V gene TRBV6-2 or TRBV6-3; 7 nucleotides align to TRBD1. CDR3 length: 15 amino acids. Germline lookup yields CDR1 MNHEY and CDR2 SVGEGT. The junction had 3 bases not matched to a gene; V was cut back by 2 bases and J by 3 bases. In DNA form, the CDR3 reads TGTGCCAGCAGTTACGCCGGGACAGCTAATGAAAAACTGTTTTTT. Encoded protein: CASSYAGTANEKLFF.

This chain uses TRBV2 with TRBJ2-1; the match to TRBD2 covers 10 bases. CDR1 SNHLY and CDR2 FYNNEI come from the germline V gene. The CDR3 sequence is 16 residues long. V lost 6 bases and J lost 3; bases outside the gene matches: 8. DNA of the CDR3: TGTGCCAGCAGGGGAACTAGCGGGGTGTTCTACAATGAGCAGTTCTTC. Amino acid sequence: CASRGTSGVFYNEQFF.

A note on this clone: One end of the junction varies from germline; a read error may be responsible. DNA for the CDR3: TGTGCTAGCAGCCCCGGGACTCCTACGTTGGGCGGGGAGCTGTTTTTT. Translating gives CASSPGTPTLGGELFF. The chain uses TRBV7-7 and TRBJ2-2; maybe TRBD2 (6 bases). The CDR3 extends over 16 amino acids. Germline V gene lookup returns CDR1 SSHAT and CDR2 FNYEAQ (reference sequence).

The rearrangement uses TRBV7-6 and TRBJ2-1, with 10 bases matching TRBD2. Germline-derived CDR1 and CDR2 are SGHVS and FNYEAQ. The CDR3 totals 19 residues. The V and J ends lost 1 base and 6 bases, in that order; junction bases with no gene match: 15. The CDR3, as DNA: TGTGCCAGCAGCTTAGTTCCCAGCGGGGGGGCCCAAAAGGGCAATGAGCAGTTCTTC. This encodes CASSLVPSGGAQKGNEQFF.

The chain combines TRBV5-1 with TRBJ2-3, with 12 bases matching TRBD2. The V segment lost 4 bases and the J segment 7 bases; nucleotides outside the gene matches: 19. The CDR3 has 19 residues. The germline gives CDR1 SGHRS, CDR2 YFSETQ. The CDR3 loop is CASSLRDRGGLAGLHTQYF. For the CDR3, the DNA is TGCGCCAGCAGCCTCCGGGACAGGGGAGGACTAGCGGGACTCCATACGCAGTATTTT.

V and J are TRBV6-2 or TRBV6-3 and TRBJ2-7; D is possibly TRBD1 (5 bases). Germline loops: CDR1 MNHEY, CDR2 SVGEGT. V was pared by 0 bases and J by 3 bases, with 6 bases between. The CDR3 sequence is 13 residues long. CDR3 nucleotide sequence: TGTGCCAGCAGTTACTCCAGGGACTACGAGCAGTACTTC. Amino acid sequence: CASSYSRDYEQYF.

The genes are TRBV12-3 or TRBV12-4 and TRBJ2-7; maybe TRBD1 (6 bases). The CDR3 is made up of 12 amino acids. The V end lost 5 bases, the J end lost 6 bases, and 11 bases lay between the germline ends. The CDR3 sequence is CASSATGIEQYF. DNA for the CDR3: TGTGCCAGCAGTGCCACAGGGATCGAGCAGTACTTC.

V and J are TRBV28 and TRBJ2-7; 7 bases are shared with TRBD2. Germline V lookup: CDR1 MDHEN, CDR2 SYDVKM. The ends lost 7 bases at V and 1 base at J; junction bases unmatched: 7. The CDR3 totals 14 residues. Here the CDR3 DNA reads TGTGCCAGCATTGCGGGAGTCGGATCCTACGAGCAGTACTTC. This codes for CASIAGVGSYEQYF.

This clone has a single count. The chain is built from TRBV7-6 and TRBJ2-2, with D possibly being TRBD2 (5 bases). Germline V CDR1 and CDR2: SGHVS, FNYEAQ. Trimming left V 1 base short and J 4 bases short, with 10 bases between. This CDR3 has 15 amino acids. CDR3: CASSLGGVATGELFF. CDR3 sequence (DNA): TGTGCCAGCAGCTTAGGGGGAGTTGCCACCGGGGAGCTGTTTTTT.

This clone has only one observation. The chain joins TRBV25-1 to TRBJ2-3; no reliable D call. The CDR3 has 15 amino acids. The germline CDR1 and CDR2 sequences are MGHDK and SYGVNS. V was shortened by 1 base and J by 2 bases, with 10 bases between the two germline ends. This CDR3 reads CASSESGVDTDTQYF. For the CDR3, the DNA is TGTGCCAGCAGTGAATCTGGAGTCGACACAGATACGCAGTATTTT.

The chain has TRBV7-2 and TRBJ1-1; 7 nucleotides match TRBD1. The germline V gene encodes CDR1 SGHTA and CDR2 FQGNSA. V lost 5 bases, J lost 0 bases, and 6 bases stayed unmatched. The CDR3 consists of 15 residues. The CDR3 is CASSPDRDLNTEAFF. The CDR3 region has the DNA TGTGCCAGCAGCCCCGACAGGGACTTGAACACTGAAGCTTTCTTT.

This clone was observed once. The rearrangement uses TRBV7-8 and TRBJ2-5, with TRBD2 matching over 10 bases. The CDR3 is 15 residues long. Losses at the gene ends were 2 bases for V and 4 bases for J; bases not matched to a gene: 4. Germline CDR1 SGHVS, CDR2 FQNEAQ. For the CDR3, the DNA is TGTGCCAGCAGCTTACTAGCGGGAGTGGCAGAGACCCAGTACTTC. Translated: CASSLLAGVAETQYF.

Only one count was recorded for this clone. CDR3 sequence reads: CASSVAPSTRTDTQYF. The CDR3 DNA is TGTGCCAGCAGCGTAGCTCCCTCGACGAGAACAGATACGCAGTATTTT. This chain connects TRBV9 to TRBJ2-3; D remains ambiguous. This CDR3 contains 16 residues. Germline V gene lookup returns CDR1 SGDLS and CDR2 YYNGEE. Trimming shortened V by 0 bases and J by 3 bases, and 14 bases separated the two germline ends.

The sample holds a few counts of this clone. The V gene is TRBV12-3 or TRBV12-4, the J gene TRBJ2-4, with TRBD2 identical over 7 bases. The V gene end was trimmed by 6 bases and the J gene end by 9 bases; junction bases not matched to a gene: 8. The CDR3 contains 13 residues. The DNA of the CDR3 is TGTGCCAGCAGCCGAAGGGAGGGGCCCATTCAGTACTTC. Translating it yields CASSRREGPIQYF.

The CDR3 DNA sequence: TGCGCCAGCAGCCCTTCAGGGGCAGGGTTGACCGGGGAGCTGTTTTTT. This sequence encodes CASSPSGAGLTGELFF. J is TRBJ2-2 and V is TRBV5-1; weak D call: TRBD1 (6 bases). There are 16 residues in the CDR3. V was cut by 4 bases and J by 5 bases, with 18 bases left in between. The V gene's germline CDR1 is SGHRS and CDR2 YFSETQ.

The chain has TRBV6-5 and TRBJ2-7, with 9 bases lining up with TRBD2. The CDR3 sequence is 15 residues long. V shed 8 bases, J shed 3 bases, and the junction held 11 bases outside the gene matches. Germline V gene sequence: CDR1 MNHEY, CDR2 SVGAGI. Here the CDR3 reads CASRRGRVPIYEQYF. The CDR3 DNA is TGTGCCAGCCGTCGCGGGAGGGTCCCAATCTACGAGCAGTACTTC.

This sequence joins TRBV27 and TRBJ1-2; D possibly corresponds to TRBD1 (6 bases). CDR3 size: 14 residues. Trimming took off 7 bases at V and 6 bases at J, with 18 bases between the two ends. Germline values: CDR1 MNHEY, CDR2 SMNVEV (reference sequence). The CDR3 sequence is CASTRGGARDGYTF. CDR3 nucleotide sequence: TGTGCCAGCACTCGCGGGGGGGCGCGGGATGGCTACACCTTC.

V usage is TRBV7-9 and J usage is TRBJ1-5; weak D call: TRBD1 (5 bases). The germline gives CDR1 SEHNR, CDR2 FQNEAQ (reference sequence). V was clipped by 5 bases and J by 4 bases, with 6 bases between them. The CDR3 is made up of 12 amino acids. Written as DNA, the CDR3 is TGTGCCAGCAGCCGGGGGAATCAGCCCCAGCATTTT. It codes for CASSRGNQPQHF.

CDR3 loop: CASSEWAGGVEQYF. Written as DNA, the CDR3 is TGTGCCAGCAGTGAATGGGCAGGGGGGGTCGAGCAGTACTTC. The gene calls are TRBV25-1 and TRBJ2-7; D might be TRBD1 or TRBD2, each matching 7 bases. Trimming took 1 base from V and 6 from J, leaving 13 bases between them. CDR3 length: 14 amino acids. The germline CDR1 and CDR2 sequences are MGHDK and SYGVNS.

V and J are TRBV4-2 and TRBJ2-7; TRBD1 matches 10 bases. The CDR3 is 19 amino acids. With V trimmed by 3 bases and J by 2 bases, 16 bases remained unmatched. The germline gives CDR1 LGHNA, CDR2 YNFKEQ. CDR3 loop: CASSQLGQGRAGDPYEQYF. CDR3 sequence (DNA): TGTGCCAGCAGCCAGTTGGGACAGGGGCGAGCGGGAGATCCCTACGAGCAGTACTTC.

CDR3 loop: CASSSQTGAGELFF. In nucleotides, the CDR3 is TGTGCCAGCAGTTCACAGACAGGGGCCGGGGAGCTGTTTTTT. The chain combines TRBV7-2 with TRBJ2-2; 8 nucleotides line up with TRBD1. The germline CDR1 and CDR2 sequences are SGHTA and FQGNSA. V lost 6 bases and J lost 6; bases outside the gene matches: 6. This CDR3 contains 14 residues.

This chain connects TRBV2 to TRBJ1-6; TRBD1 agrees at 8 bases. With 5 bases clipped from V and 6 bases from J, the junction kept 3 bases outside the gene matches. Germline values: CDR1 SNHLY, CDR2 FYNNEI. The CDR3 sequence is 14 residues long. The CDR3: CASSNGQGNSPLHF. The CDR3 DNA follows: TGTGCCAGCAGTAACGGACAGGGTAATTCACCCCTCCACTTT.